The 32 T cell receptor beta chains in this list originate from one sample, sequenced in a study of T-cell reconstitution after alpha-beta-depleted transplantation in children. Unique molecular identifiers were built into the TCRbeta library. TCRdb re-derived calls from the PCR reads in MiXCR, one entry per CDR3 protein. The profile shows under 450,000 distinct CDR3 sequences, 13% of them singletons. The sequences come from PBMCs, collected from the stem cell graft. The receptors stem from a human donor who donated a stem cell graft to a child with Fanconi anemia.

This clonotype has more than one count but fewer than ten. The chain couples TRBV5-1 to TRBJ1-1; D is perhaps TRBD1 (5 bases). This CDR3 region has 14 residues. Trimming pared 0 bases from V and 4 bases from J, leaving 10 bases between. In germline, CDR1 is SGHRS, CDR2 YFSETQ. CDR3: CASSLDRWFTEAFF. Here the CDR3 DNA reads TGCGCCAGCAGCTTGGACAGGTGGTTCACTGAAGCTTTCTTT.

This clonotype appeared a few times. This sequence joins TRBV15 and TRBJ1-1; D is ambiguous. Trimming took 1 base from V and 4 from J, leaving 10 bases between them. Germline V CDR1 and CDR2: LNHNV, YYDKDF (reference sequence). This CDR3 region has 14 residues. The CDR3 DNA is TGTGCCACCAGCAGAGGGGGTCTGGGCACTGAAGCTTTCTTT. Translation gives CATSRGGLGTEAFF.

In its sample, this clonotype was seen a few times. The rearrangement uses TRBV2 and TRBJ2-7; 7 bases fit TRBD2. Germline lookup yields CDR1 SNHLY and CDR2 FYNNEI. Trimming removed 5 bases from V and 10 bases from J; junction bases left unmatched: 17. This CDR3 contains 15 residues. CDR3 sequence (DNA): TGTGCCAGCAGTCTAACTAGCGCCGGTTGGGGCGATCAGTACTTC. It is translated as CASSLTSAGWGDQYF.

As to this clonotype: A junction boundary mismatches the germline segment, possibly from a read error. The chain is built from TRBV20-1 and TRBJ1-1; possibly TRBD1 for D (5 bases). This CDR3 is built from 15 residues. Germline V CDR1 and CDR2: DFQATT, SNEGSKA (reference sequence). CDR3 loop: CCARGSRGANTEAFF. The CDR3 nucleotides are TGCTGTGCTAGAGGGTCGCGAGGGGCGAACACTGAAGCTTTCTTT.

The chain recombines TRBV7-9 with TRBJ2-1, with D maybe TRBD1 (5 bases). The germline V gene has CDR1 SEHNR and CDR2 FQNEAQ (reference sequence). The V end lost 3 bases, the J end lost 6 bases, and 15 bases lay between the germline ends. The CDR3 covers 15 residues. CDR3 loop: CASSLGRAPFNEQFF. CDR3 in DNA: TGTGCCAGCAGCTTGGGCAGGGCCCCCTTCAATGAGCAGTTCTTC.

Note on this clonotype: A single base separates this from a much larger clone, so it may be a read error. The CDR3 region is CASCVRTFSEGEQFF. The CDR3 coding sequence is TGTGCCAGCTGCGTCCGGACCTTCAGCGAGGGTGAGCAGTTCTTC. V and J are TRBV9 and TRBJ2-1; D perhaps matches TRBD2 (5 bases). Per germline, CDR1 SGDLS and CDR2 YYNGEE. The CDR3 consists of 15 residues.

This clonotype was recorded a few times. The chain is built from TRBV6-7 and TRBJ1-1; 9 bases fit TRBD1. TRBV6-7 is sorted into the ORF group, with uncertain function. The CDR3 has 21 amino acids. V gave up 2 bases and J gave up 3 bases; unmatched junction bases: 22. Here the CDR3 DNA reads TGTGCCAGCAGTTACGGGACAGGGAATCGGCCCAAATCAGACCCCTACACTGAAGCTTTCTTT. Translating gives CASSYGTGNRPKSDPYTEAFF.

The chain uses TRBV27 and TRBJ1-5, with D tentatively TRBD1 (6 bases). CDR1 MNHEY and CDR2 SMNVEV come from the germline V gene (reference sequence). CDR3 size: 16 residues. Trimming removed 8 bases at V and 0 bases at J, with 17 bases between. In DNA form, the CDR3 reads TGTGCCAGCCGGCGGCAGGGGACATATAGCAATCAGCCCCAGCATTTT. Protein product: CASRRQGTYSNQPQHF.

V and J are TRBV2 and TRBJ1-5; D is perhaps TRBD1 (6 bases). Trimming removed 8 bases from V and 0 bases from J, with 11 bases in between. Germline V lookup: CDR1 SNHLY, CDR2 FYNNEI. CDR3 length: 14 amino acids. CDR3 coding DNA: TGTGCCAGCCACCAGGGGAATAGCAATCAGCCCCAGCATTTT. Translating it yields CASHQGNSNQPQHF.

This clonotype was seen at least ten times. The chain employs TRBV5-1 and TRBJ2-2, with 9 bases aligning to TRBD1. V was pared by 4 bases and J by 3 bases, with 4 bases of the junction left unmatched. Germline V lookup: CDR1 SGHRS, CDR2 YFSETQ. The CDR3 runs 15 residues. The CDR3 DNA reads as TGCGCCAGCAGCCGGGACAGGGAGGACACCGGGGAGCTGTTTTTT. Amino acid sequence: CASSRDREDTGELFF.

Regarding this clonotype: A much larger clone sits a single nucleotide away, making a read error possible. This chain joins TRBV6-1 and TRBJ2-5; 8 positions agree with TRBD1. Germline loops: CDR1 MNHNS, CDR2 SASEGT. The CDR3 extends over 15 amino acids. The CDR3 reads CASSVTGEAGETEYF. DNA of the CDR3: TGTGCCAGCAGCGTGACAGGGGAGGCTGGAGAGACCGAGTACTTC.

The chain recombines TRBV5-4 with TRBJ2-5; tentatively, D is TRBD1 or TRBD2 (5 bases each). The V end lost 3 bases, the J end lost 5 bases, and 14 bases lay between the germline ends. CDR1 SGHNT and CDR2 YYREEE come from the germline V gene (reference sequence). The CDR3 totals 14 residues. The CDR3 loop is CASSSGTAQETQYF. The CDR3 DNA sequence: TGTGCCAGCAGCTCCGGGACGGCCCAGGAGACCCAGTACTTC.

This clonotype was counted ten times or more. V gene TRBV5-1 combines with J gene TRBJ2-3; 8 bases line up with TRBD1. There are 16 residues in the CDR3. V trimming: 2 bases; J trimming: 5 bases; junction bases outside the gene matches: 10. Germline lookup yields CDR1 SGHRS and CDR2 YFSETQ. The CDR3, as DNA: TGCGCCAGCAGCTTAAGGACAGGGCAGAGCGGAGATACGCAGTATTTT. This gives the protein CASSLRTGQSGDTQYF.

This clonotype was seen only a few times. J is TRBJ1-1 and V is TRBV3-1, with D uncertain. The V gene lost 0 bases and the J gene lost 5 bases, with 16 bases spanning the gap. Germline lookup yields CDR1 LGHDT and CDR2 YNNKEL (reference sequence). The CDR3 totals 16 residues. CDR3 in DNA: TGTGCCAGCAGCCAAGACCGTGGGTATGGAAGGACTGAAGCTTTCTTT. Its translation: CASSQDRGYGRTEAFF.

In its sample, this clonotype was seen a few times. The V call is TRBV29-1, the J call TRBJ1-1; no clear D. This CDR3 has 12 amino acids. V was pared by 0 bases and J by 3 bases, with 5 bases between. Germline CDR1 SQVTM, CDR2 ANQGSEA. The CDR3 spells CSVEDRYTEAFF. In DNA, the CDR3 is TGCAGCGTTGAAGACAGATACACTGAAGCTTTCTTT.

This clonotype came up many times. This chain connects TRBV5-5 to TRBJ2-1; TRBD2 aligns across 8 bases. The germline V gene encodes CDR1 SGHKS and CDR2 YYEKEE (reference sequence). Losses at the gene ends were 4 bases for V and 9 bases for J; bases not matched to a gene: 9. The CDR3 is 14 amino acids. The CDR3 sequence: CASSPVGLAGEQFF. The DNA of the CDR3 is TGTGCCAGCAGCCCGGTAGGGCTAGCGGGTGAGCAGTTCTTC.

This clonotype was found many times. V usage is TRBV5-1 and J usage is TRBJ1-6; D may be TRBD1 (6 bases). Trimming cost V 6 bases and J 7 bases, with 20 bases left between them. Looked up from germline, CDR1 is SGHRS and CDR2 is YFSETQ. CDR3 length equals 16 residues. The CDR3 sequence: CASTPTAQGTNSPLHF. The DNA for the CDR3 is TGCGCCAGCACCCCAACTGCACAGGGCACCAATTCACCCCTCCACTTT.

In this sample, this clonotype turned up a few times. V gene TRBV6-2 or TRBV6-3 combines with J gene TRBJ2-3; 8 bases map to TRBD2. There are 17 residues in the CDR3. V dropped 1 base and J dropped 5; count of bases not matched to a gene: 11. CDR1 is MNHEY, CDR2 SVGEGT, per germline. CDR3 DNA: TGTGCCAGCAGTTACTGGTCTGGCGGGGGGCGAAGAGATACGCAGTATTTT. It translates to CASSYWSGGGRRDTQYF.

This clonotype showed up just a few times. V usage is TRBV29-1 and J usage is TRBJ1-1, with D uncertain. Trimming pared 4 bases from V and 8 bases from J, leaving 11 bases between. This CDR3 is built from 11 residues. The germline V gene encodes CDR1 SQVTM and CDR2 ANQGSEA. This chain's CDR3 is CSVVGGREAFF. CDR3 nucleotides: TGCAGCGTTGTTGGAGGGAGGGAAGCTTTCTTT.

The table lists this clonotype with many counts. This chain joins TRBV5-1 and TRBJ2-1; D unclear. Germline lookup yields CDR1 SGHRS and CDR2 YFSETQ. V dropped 0 bases and J dropped 5 bases, with 9 bases sitting between them. The CDR3 length is 14 residues. The CDR3 coding sequence is TGCGCCAGCAGCTTGGACCAGTCTAACAATGAGCAGTTCTTC. This gives the protein CASSLDQSNNEQFF.

This clonotype was recorded at least ten times. The chain joins TRBV5-1 to TRBJ2-2, with 8 bases identical to TRBD1. Unmatched junction bases numbered 5, after V lost 4 bases and J lost 3 bases. The length of the CDR3 is 15 residues. Germline loops: CDR1 SGHRS, CDR2 YFSETQ. For the CDR3, the DNA is TGCGCCAGCAGCCGGACAGGGCTTGACACCGGGGAGCTGTTTTTT. This codes for CASSRTGLDTGELFF. Complete variable domain (other parts from reference TRBV5-1 and TRBJ2-2): KAGVTQTPRYLIKTRGQQVTLSCSPISGHRSVSWYQQTPGQGLQFLFEYFSETQRNKGNFPGRFSGRQFSNSRSEMNVSTLELGDSALYLCASSRTGLDTGELFFGEGSRLTVL.

This clonotype appeared a few times. The chain links TRBV10-3 to TRBJ2-5; TRBD2 agrees at 11 bases. In germline, CDR1 is ENHRY, CDR2 SYGVKD. The V and J ends lost 2 bases and 2 bases, in that order; junction bases with no gene match: 1. The CDR3 covers 15 residues. CDR3 sequence (DNA): TGTGCCATCAGTGAGGGGACTAGCGGACAAGAGACCCAGTACTTC. As protein: CAISEGTSGQETQYF.

In its sample, this clonotype was seen a few times. DNA of the CDR3: TGTGCCAGCAGCCCCCTTGCGGGGGTCCTCAATGAGCAGTTCTTC. Its protein product is CASSPLAGVLNEQFF. The rearrangement uses TRBV7-9 and TRBJ2-1, with TRBD2 matching 7 bases. Germline trimming cut 5 bases from V and 6 bases from J; bases unmatched to any gene: 10. The length of the CDR3 is 15 residues. Germline V gives CDR1 SEHNR, CDR2 FQNEAQ (reference sequence).

The chain employs TRBV14 and TRBJ2-5; D is uncertain. Deletions cut 2 bases from V and 4 bases from J, with 8 bases between. The CDR3 is made up of 13 amino acids. Germline V gene sequence: CDR1 SGHDN, CDR2 FVKESK. The CDR3 DNA is TGTGCCAGCAGCCAAAACCAACTAGAGACCCAGTACTTC. Its translation is CASSQNQLETQYF.

This chain connects TRBV5-4 to TRBJ2-1; TRBD1 matches at 9 bases. This CDR3 region has 15 residues. V lost 1 base, J lost 5 bases, and 4 bases stayed unmatched. The germline CDR1 and CDR2 sequences are SGHNT and YYREEE (reference sequence). CDR3 protein: CASSLTGGANNEQFF. CDR3 bases: TGTGCCAGCAGCTTGACAGGGGGCGCCAACAATGAGCAGTTCTTC. The entire variable domain, with the rest obtained from reference TRBV5-4 and TRBJ2-1, is as follows: ETGVTQSPTHLIKTRGQQVTLRCSSQSGHNTVSWYQQALGQGPQFIFQYYREEENGRGNFPPRFSGLQFPNYSSELNVNALELDDSALYLCASSLTGGANNEQFFGPGTRLTVL.

In the case of this clonotype: Without the conserved terminal phenylalanine or tryptophan, this CDR3 likely stems from a read error. This sequence joins TRBV5-1 and TRBJ1-2, with 9 bases lining up with TRBD1. The CDR3 is 15 amino acids. The V segment lost 1 base and the J segment 8 bases; nucleotides outside the gene matches: 9. Germline CDR1 is SGHRS and CDR2 is YFSETQ. The CDR3 region has the DNA TGCGCCAGCAGCTTGACTCCGACAGGGGGGAGAGGCTACACCTAC. Residues: CASSLTPTGGRGYTY.

This clonotype was detected only a few times. This chain connects TRBV6-2 or TRBV6-3 to TRBJ1-1; D is possibly TRBD1 (5 bases). The length of the CDR3 is 14 residues. Germline loops: CDR1 MNHEY, CDR2 SVGEGT. V shed 2 bases and J shed 3 bases, with 10 bases lying between them. Here the CDR3 reads CASSYEGWDTEAFF. In DNA form, the CDR3 reads TGTGCCAGCAGTTACGAGGGGTGGGACACTGAAGCTTTCTTT.

This clonotype was observed at least ten times. J is TRBJ1-2 and V is TRBV4-3; no reliable D call. V was shortened by 3 bases and J by 4 bases, with 9 bases between the two germline ends. The CDR3 consists of 13 residues. The germline CDR1 and CDR2 sequences are LGHNA and YSLEER. The CDR3 loop is CASSQFVGYGYTF. DNA of the CDR3: TGCGCCAGCAGCCAGTTTGTAGGCTATGGCTACACCTTC.

In its sample, this clonotype was seen a few times. J is TRBJ2-5 and V is TRBV5-1; tentative D call: TRBD1 (5 bases). V lost 4 bases, J lost 1 base, and 14 bases lay in between. Germline CDR1 and CDR2: SGHRS and YFSETQ. There are 15 residues in the CDR3. The DNA for the CDR3 is TGCGCCAGCAGCCCTATTGGGGCCGGCCAAGAGACCCAGTACTTC. Amino acids: CASSPIGAGQETQYF.

There are many counts of this clonotype. An end of the junction differs from the germline gene, which may be a read error. The genes are TRBV7-7 and TRBJ2-5, with TRBD2 matching 7 bases. Germline assignment: CDR1 SSHAT and CDR2 FNYEAQ (reference sequence). This CDR3 has 15 residues. The CDR3 protein is CASSSSGKLAETQYF. CDR3 DNA sequence: TGTGCTAGCAGCTCTAGCGGTAAACTTGCAGAGACCCAGTACTTC.

A few counts support this clonotype. The V call is TRBV12-3 or TRBV12-4, the J call TRBJ2-3, with D uncertain. The CDR3 has 11 amino acids. V was cut by 7 bases and J by 6 bases, with 8 bases left in between. Here the CDR3 DNA reads TGTGCCAGCACCATAGGGGATACGCAGTATTTT. It specifies CASTIGDTQYF.

This rearrangement joins TRBV5-1 to TRBJ2-7; 7 bases fit TRBD1. Losses at the gene ends were 3 bases for V and 3 bases for J; bases not matched to a gene: 6. Germline V CDR1 and CDR2: SGHRS, YFSETQ. This CDR3 has 14 amino acids. Here the CDR3 DNA reads TGCGCCAGCAGCTCCGGGACAGCTGTCTACGAGCAGTACTTC. Translation gives CASSSGTAVYEQYF.